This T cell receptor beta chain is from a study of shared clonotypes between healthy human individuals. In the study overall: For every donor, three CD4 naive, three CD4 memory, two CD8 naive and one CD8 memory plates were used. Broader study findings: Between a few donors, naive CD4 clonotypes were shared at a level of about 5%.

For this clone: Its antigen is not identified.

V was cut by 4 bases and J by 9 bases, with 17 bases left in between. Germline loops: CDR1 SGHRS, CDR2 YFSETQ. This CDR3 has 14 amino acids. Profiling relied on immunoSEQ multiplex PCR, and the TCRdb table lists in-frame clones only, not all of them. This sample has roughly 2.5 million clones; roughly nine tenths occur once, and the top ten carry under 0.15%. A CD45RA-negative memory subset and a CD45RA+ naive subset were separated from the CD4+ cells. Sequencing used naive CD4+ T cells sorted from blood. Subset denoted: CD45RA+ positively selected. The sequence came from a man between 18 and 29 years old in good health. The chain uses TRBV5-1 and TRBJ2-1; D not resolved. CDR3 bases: TGCGCCAGCAGCCCCCCGTCACGCTCGGCTGAGCAGTTCTTC. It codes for CASSPPSRSAEQFF.